This T cell receptor (beta chain) emerged from a study of T cell repertoires in cytomegalovirus infection. TCRdb passed the reads through MiXCR, listing each CDR3 protein once. The sample includes 550,000 to 850,000 distinct CDR3 sequences, around a third of them seen just once. This clonotype appeared many times. What it binds is unknown. This CDR3 is built from 16 residues. Germline CDR1 and CDR2: SGHVS and FNYEAQ. V lost 0 bases and J 0 bases, leaving 11 bases between the germline ends. This chain joins TRBV7-6 and TRBJ1-2; D may be TRBD1 (6 bases). The source material was cultured PBMCs, sampled from culture after CMV antigen stimulation. The clonotype was recovered from a human donor in good health (CMV status not recorded). Some clones in this sample may be carry-over from other donors' samples. This chain's CDR3 is CASSLALDSPNYGYTF. CDR3 DNA sequence: TGTGCCAGCAGCTTAGCATTGGACAGTCCTAACTATGGCTACACCTTC.